This T cell receptor beta chain originates from a study of tumor-infiltrating lymphocytes in localized non-small cell lung cancer. Study-wide context: Resected tumor was paired with non-adjacent uninvolved lung from the same patient. Whole-study results and caveats: Different pieces of the same tissue went to different assays, confounding technical variation with intratumor heterogeneity. TCR sequencing covered a subset of patients with enough tissue. TCRbeta sequencing showed higher T cell infiltration in tumors than uninvolved lung.

Germline CDR1 is WNHNN and CDR2 is SYGVQD (reference sequence). This CDR3 region has 12 residues. V was clipped by 7 bases and J by 5 bases, with 12 bases between them. The protocol was immunoSEQ multiplex PCR, while the TCRdb copy is restricted to in-frame clones and leaves out a portion. The profile shows about 8,900 clones, almost 70% of them singletons. Comment on this clone: Its matching antigen is unknown.

The origin of this receptor is a human donor with non-small cell lung cancer. What was sequenced was uninvolved lung tissue not adjacent to the tumor. The V and J genes are TRBV10-1 and TRBJ2-7; D is perhaps TRBD2 (6 bases). The CDR3 bases are TGCGCCAGCAATCATTGGGGGGACGAGCAGTACTTC. The encoded protein is CASNHWGDEQYF.